The clone carrying this TCR beta chain was counted once. These data come from a study of blood T cell repertoires in COVID-19. For the study at large: Acute-phase and convalescent COVID-19 samples originated in the United States, Italy and Spain. PBMCs, B-cell-depleted T cells, or T cells provided the cDNA or gDNA that made up the material.

Per the study methods: Reference gene primer amplification yielded estimated nucleated cell counts. The assay was immunoSEQ multiplex PCR, and TCRdb's table has in-frame clones only and misses some. D and trimming were read from the DNA, whereas the V and J calls and clone size are those reported in that table. Here the sample spans 200,000 to 250,000 clones, 85% to 90% being singletons. This CDR3 is 12 amino acids long. V lost 4 bases and J 5 bases, leaving 8 bases between the germline ends. In germline, CDR1 is SGHTA, CDR2 FQGNSA. Sequenced sample: peripheral blood. This chain links TRBV7-2 with TRBJ2-5; TRBD2 is a possible D gene (6 bases). The origin of this receptor is a man older than 75 with acute or convalescent COVID-19. The CDR3 region has the DNA TGTGCCAGCAGCTCGGGGAGGGAGACCCAGTACTTC. Amino acids: CASSSGRETQYF.